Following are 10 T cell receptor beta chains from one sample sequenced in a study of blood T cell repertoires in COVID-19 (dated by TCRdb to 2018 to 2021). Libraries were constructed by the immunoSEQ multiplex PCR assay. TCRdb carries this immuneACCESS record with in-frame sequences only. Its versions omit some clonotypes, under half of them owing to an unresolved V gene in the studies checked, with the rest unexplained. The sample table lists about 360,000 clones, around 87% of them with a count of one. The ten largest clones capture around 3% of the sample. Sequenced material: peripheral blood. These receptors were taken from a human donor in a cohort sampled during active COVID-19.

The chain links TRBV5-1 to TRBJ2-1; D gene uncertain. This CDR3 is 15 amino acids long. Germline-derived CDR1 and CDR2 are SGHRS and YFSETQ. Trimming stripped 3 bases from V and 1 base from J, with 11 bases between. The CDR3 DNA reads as TGCGCCAGCAGCTCGAATACAGTTTCCTACAATGAGCAGTTCTTC. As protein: CASSSNTVSYNEQFF.

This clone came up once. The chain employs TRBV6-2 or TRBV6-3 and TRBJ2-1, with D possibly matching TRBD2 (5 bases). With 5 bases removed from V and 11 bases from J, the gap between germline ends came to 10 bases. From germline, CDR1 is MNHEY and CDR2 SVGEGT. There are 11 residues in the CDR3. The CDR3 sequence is CASSHSVKQFF. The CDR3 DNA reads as TGTGCCAGCAGTCATAGCGTAAAGCAGTTCTTC.

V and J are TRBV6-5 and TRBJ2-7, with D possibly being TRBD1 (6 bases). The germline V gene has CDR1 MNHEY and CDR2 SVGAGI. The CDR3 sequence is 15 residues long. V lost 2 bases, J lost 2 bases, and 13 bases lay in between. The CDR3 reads CASSYDGTLTYEQYF. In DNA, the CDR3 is TGTGCCAGCAGTTACGACGGGACACTAACCTACGAGCAGTACTTC.

CDR3 residues: CASSLGPGQRNQPQHF. The DNA for the CDR3 is TGCGCCAGCAGCTTGGGACCGGGACAGAGAAATCAGCCCCAGCATTTT. The J gene is TRBJ1-5, the V gene TRBV5-1; 7 nucleotides agree with TRBD1. The CDR3 contains 16 residues. The V segment lost 0 bases and the J segment 4 bases; nucleotides outside the gene matches: 7. CDR1 and CDR2 from the germline V gene are SGHRS and YFSETQ.

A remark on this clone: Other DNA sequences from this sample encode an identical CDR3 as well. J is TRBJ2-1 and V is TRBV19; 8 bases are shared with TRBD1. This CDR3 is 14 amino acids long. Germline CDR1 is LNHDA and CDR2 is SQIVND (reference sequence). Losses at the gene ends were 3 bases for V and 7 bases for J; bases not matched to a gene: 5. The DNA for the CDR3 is TGTGCCAGTAGTATGGGACAGGCGAGGAATGAGCAGTTCTTC. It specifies CASSMGQARNEQFF.

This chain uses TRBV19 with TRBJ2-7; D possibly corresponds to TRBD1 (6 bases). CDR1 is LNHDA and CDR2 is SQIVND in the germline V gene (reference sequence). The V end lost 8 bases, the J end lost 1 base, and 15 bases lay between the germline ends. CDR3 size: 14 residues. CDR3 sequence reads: CASRSTGLSYEQYF. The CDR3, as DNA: TGTGCCAGTCGCTCGACAGGACTTTCCTACGAGCAGTACTTC.

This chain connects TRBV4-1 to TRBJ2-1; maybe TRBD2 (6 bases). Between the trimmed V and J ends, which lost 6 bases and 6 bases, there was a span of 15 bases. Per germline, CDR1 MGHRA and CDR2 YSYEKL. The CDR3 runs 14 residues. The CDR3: CASSLNMGGNEQFF. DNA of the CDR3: TGCGCCAGCAGTTTGAATATGGGGGGCAATGAGCAGTTCTTC.

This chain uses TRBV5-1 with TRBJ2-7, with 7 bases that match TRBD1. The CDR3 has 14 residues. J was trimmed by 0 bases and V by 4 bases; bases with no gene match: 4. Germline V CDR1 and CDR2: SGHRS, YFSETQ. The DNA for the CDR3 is TGCGCCAGCAGCATTGACAGGGCCTCCTACGAGCAGTACTTC. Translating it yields CASSIDRASYEQYF.

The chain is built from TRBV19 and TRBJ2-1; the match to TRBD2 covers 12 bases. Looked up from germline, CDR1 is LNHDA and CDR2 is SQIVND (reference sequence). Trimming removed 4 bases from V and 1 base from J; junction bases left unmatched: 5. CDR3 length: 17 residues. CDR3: CASSTHGTSGSYNEQFF. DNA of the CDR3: TGTGCCAGTAGTACCCACGGGACTAGCGGGTCCTACAATGAGCAGTTCTTC.

The CDR3 sequence is CASSPQRSSYEQYF. The CDR3 coding sequence is TGTGCCAGCAGCCCCCAGCGGAGCTCCTACGAGCAGTACTTC. V and J are TRBV3-1 (or the pseudogene TRBV3-2) and TRBJ2-7; tentatively, D is TRBD2 (5 bases). The V end lost 4 bases, the J end lost 0 bases, and 10 bases lay between the germline ends. The V gene's germline CDR1 is LGHDT and CDR2 YNNKEL (reference sequence). The CDR3 runs 14 residues.